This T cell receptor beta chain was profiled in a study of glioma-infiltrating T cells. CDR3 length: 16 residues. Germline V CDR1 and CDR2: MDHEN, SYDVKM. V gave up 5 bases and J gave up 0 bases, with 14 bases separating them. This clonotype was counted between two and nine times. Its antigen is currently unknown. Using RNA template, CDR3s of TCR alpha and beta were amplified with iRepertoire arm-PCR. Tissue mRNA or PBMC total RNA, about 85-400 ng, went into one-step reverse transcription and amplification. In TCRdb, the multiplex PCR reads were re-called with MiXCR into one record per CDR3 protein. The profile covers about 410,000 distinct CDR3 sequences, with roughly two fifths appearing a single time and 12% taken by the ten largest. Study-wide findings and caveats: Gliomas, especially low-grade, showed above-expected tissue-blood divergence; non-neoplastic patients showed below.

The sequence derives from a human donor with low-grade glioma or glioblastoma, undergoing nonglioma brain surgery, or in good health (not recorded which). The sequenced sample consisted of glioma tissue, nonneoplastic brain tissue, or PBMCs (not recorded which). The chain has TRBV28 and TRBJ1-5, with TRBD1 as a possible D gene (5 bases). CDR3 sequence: CASSPAGLYSNQPQHF. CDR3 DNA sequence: TGTGCCAGCAGTCCCGCGGGGCTGTATAGCAATCAGCCCCAGCATTTT.